The entry below describes one T cell receptor beta chain. The antigen is not known. The V gene's germline CDR1 is SQVTM and CDR2 ANQGSEA. The CDR3 is made up of 13 amino acids. J was trimmed by 9 bases and V by 6 bases; bases with no gene match: 9. The data belong to a study of T cells after yellow fever vaccination. Study as a whole: Libraries from low-cell-number fractions were prepared with the SMART-Seq v4 Ultra Low Input RNA kit.

Whole-study results and caveats: In post-booster samples, most primary-vaccination clones reappeared (approximately 95% CD4, roughly 88% CD8). Weaker overall, the secondary response nonetheless peaked faster (day 5 versus 15).

TCRdb reanalysed the 5' RACE reads using MiXCR and keeps one entry per CDR3 protein. The sample has hundreds of thousands of distinct CDR3 sequences, 13% seen once; the top ten hold over 13%. This clonotype originated in a man aged 25 to 45 who received the YFV17D yellow fever vaccine. This sample comprised PBMCs, obtained on the day of the yellow fever booster vaccination. The genes are TRBV29-1 and TRBJ1-4; 8 nucleotides align to TRBD1. The CDR3, as DNA: TGCAGCGTGGCCGGGACAGGATTAAAAAAACTGTTTTTT. It is translated as CSVAGTGLKKLFF.